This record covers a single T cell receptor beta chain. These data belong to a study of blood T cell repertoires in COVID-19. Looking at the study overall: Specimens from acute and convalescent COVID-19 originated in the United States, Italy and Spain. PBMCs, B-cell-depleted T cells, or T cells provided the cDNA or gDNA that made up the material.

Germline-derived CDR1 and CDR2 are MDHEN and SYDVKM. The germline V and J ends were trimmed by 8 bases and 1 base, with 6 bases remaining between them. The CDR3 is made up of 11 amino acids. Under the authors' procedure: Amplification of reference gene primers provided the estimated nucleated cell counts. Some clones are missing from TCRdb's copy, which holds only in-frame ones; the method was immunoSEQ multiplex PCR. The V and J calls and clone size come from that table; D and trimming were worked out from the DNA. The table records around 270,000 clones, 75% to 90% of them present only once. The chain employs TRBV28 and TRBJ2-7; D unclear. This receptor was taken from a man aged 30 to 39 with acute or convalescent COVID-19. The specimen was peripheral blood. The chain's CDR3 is CASYASYEQYF. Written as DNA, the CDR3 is TGTGCCAGCTATGCGTCCTACGAGCAGTACTTC.